Reported below is one TCR beta chain. Its antigen is unknown. The data originate from a study of blood T cells in healthy people across ages. The CDR3 consists of 17 residues. Germline V lookup: CDR1 SGHVS, CDR2 FQNEAQ. V lost 4 bases and J lost 5; bases outside the gene matches: 6. Sample-barcoded 5' priming and a J-beta primer mix drove a second PCR of roughly 7 to 11 cycles. Per-sample output comprised a minimum of 2.5 million paired-end reads containing CDR3. TCRdb redid the calling of the 5' RACE reads with MiXCR, one entry per CDR3 protein. The data hold 1.2 million to 1.5 million distinct CDR3 sequences, with 55% to 75% observed a single time. The study, taken as a whole, reports: TCR beta diversity per million T cells fell roughly linearly with age.

The V and J genes are TRBV7-8 and TRBJ2-1; 15 nucleotides align to TRBD2. The specimen sequenced was blood. The source of this sequence is a young man in good health. The CDR3 DNA reads TGTGCCAGCAGCTCGACCGGGACTAGCGGGAGGAACAATGAGCAGTTCTTC. This codes for CASSSTGTSGRNNEQFF.